Included here is one TCR beta chain sequence, with context. The target of this receptor is not known. No much larger clonotype is one base removed from it; base qualities were not supplied. This record belongs to a study of blood T cell repertoires in COVID-19 (dated by TCRdb to 2019 to 2021). Context from the whole study: Samples from collaborators originated in the United States, Italy and Spain and spanned both the acute and convalescent phases of COVID-19. The repertoires were released in a freely available public database meant as a resource for research on the immune response to SARS-CoV-2. Sample metadata almost always included a de-identified subject ID, COVID-19 status, age in years and sex. Subjects who had been exposed to COVID-19, were actively infected with it, or had recovered from it provided the deeply sampled blood TCRbeta repertoires that made up the dataset. The samples were drawn from two sources: the first 160 participants of the ongoing ImmuneRACE study, and about 1,300 subjects contributed by 6 global collaborators. The prospective study material was composed of cDNA or gDNA derived from T cells, B-cell-depleted T cells, or PBMCs. Where available, HLA class I and class II types were obtained from metadata supplied by the sample provider rather than from assay-based typing. Study-wide findings and limitations: Clinical and demographic metadata were provided uncurated, with the amount varying by source and participant.

Whole blood was collected in K2EDTA tubes by collaborating institutions according to the institutions' own protocols. For TCRbeta analysis, collaborator samples were shipped as frozen whole blood, as isolated PBMCs, or as DNA extracted from either sample type. The immunoSEQ Assay, a bias-controlled multiplex PCR, was used to amplify TCRbeta CDR3 regions from genomic DNA. The source study handled its data this way. The number of nucleated cells in each sample was estimated by amplification of reference gene primers within the assay. Sequence reads were collapsed and filtered to measure the absolute abundance of every unique TCRbeta CDR3 rearrangement. For each sample, productive Simpson clonality was calculated as the square root of Simpson's diversity index across productive rearrangements. The clones in this table, taken by TCRdb from immuneACCESS, are in-frame only. Not every clone is retained; where verified, under half of the shortfall comes from an unresolved V gene, and the cause of the rest is unknown. V, J and clone size derive from that table, while D and trimming were established from the DNA sequence. In this sample the table shows around 260,000 clones, about 87% of which occur a single time. The ten largest clonotypes hold 2% to 3% of the sample.

Trimming removed 4 bases from V and 3 bases from J, leaving 14 bases between the germline ends. The germline V gene specifies SGHRS as CDR1 and YFSETQ as CDR2. The CDR3, cysteine through phenylalanine, is 15 amino acids long. The only DNA kept is the CDR3, 45 bases in frame from the first base. This TCR derives from a woman between 50 and 59 years old with acute or convalescent COVID-19. The specimen was peripheral blood. Rearrangement joined TRBV5-1 to TRBJ1-5; the D gene is perhaps TRBD1, on 6 matching bases. The DNA is TGCGCCAGCAGCCCTAGGGGGGGATCCAATCAGCCCCAGCATTTT. It translates to CASSPRGGSNQPQHF.